This passage covers 10 T cell receptor beta chains from one sample sequenced in a study of blood T cell repertoires in COVID-19. The method was immunoSEQ multiplex PCR; TCRdb's version includes in-frame clones alone and lacks a portion of them. Of some 260,000 clones in the sample, 82% were seen once. The specimen sequenced was peripheral blood. Source of these receptors: a young woman with acute or convalescent COVID-19.

J is TRBJ1-1 and V is TRBV2, with TRBD1 identical over 7 bases. V dropped 8 bases and J dropped 1; count of bases not matched to a gene: 13. Germline loops: CDR1 SNHLY, CDR2 FYNNEI. The CDR3 loop spans 16 amino acids. CDR3 bases: TGTGCCAGCCCTATCGAAATTCCAGGGGGGAACACTGAAGCTTTCTTT. The encoded protein is CASPIEIPGGNTEAFF.

This clone is a singleton in its sample. The chain has TRBV18 and TRBJ1-2; weak D call: TRBD1 (6 bases). Germline V gene sequence: CDR1 KGHSH, CDR2 LQKENI. V lost 2 bases and J 0 bases, leaving 16 bases between the germline ends. The CDR3 extends over 17 amino acids. This CDR3 reads CASSPTRTEQANYGYTF. The CDR3 region has the DNA TGTGCCAGCTCACCAACCCGGACAGAACAAGCTAACTATGGCTACACCTTC.

This chain links TRBV10-3 with TRBJ2-7; TRBD1 agrees at 8 bases. The CDR3 has 15 residues. CDR1 is ENHRY, CDR2 SYGVKD, per germline. J lost 1 base, V lost 0 bases, and 2 bases had no gene match. The CDR3 reads CAISESRTGSYEQYF. The CDR3 DNA reads as TGTGCCATCAGTGAGTCACGGACAGGGTCCTACGAGCAGTACTTC.

The chain combines TRBV5-1 with TRBJ1-5; TRBD1 is a possible D gene (6 bases). CDR1 SGHRS and CDR2 YFSETQ come from the germline V gene. The CDR3 extends over 13 amino acids. The ends were cut back, 5 bases at V and 1 base at J, with 7 bases in the middle. The CDR3 sequence is CASRGASNQPQHF. The CDR3 region has the DNA TGCGCCAGCAGGGGGGCAAGCAATCAGCCCCAGCATTTT.

CDR3 DNA sequence: TGTGCCAGCAGCTTAATTTGGTCGGTGGAGAAAGAGACCCAGTACTTC. This gives the protein CASSLIWSVEKETQYF. This chain connects TRBV7-2 to TRBJ2-5; D call uncertain. V shed 2 bases and J shed 3 bases, with 16 bases lying between them. The CDR3 runs 16 residues. Germline loops: CDR1 SGHTA, CDR2 FQGNSA.

J is TRBJ2-7 and V is TRBV5-1, with 9 positions matching TRBD2. This CDR3 has 14 residues. CDR1 SGHRS and CDR2 YFSETQ come from the germline V gene. V shed 2 bases and J 6 bases; nucleotides not matched to a gene: 6. DNA of the CDR3: TGCGCCAGCAGCTTAGAAGCGGGAGGTCCCGAGCAGTACTTC. It encodes CASSLEAGGPEQYF.

The chain couples TRBV19 to TRBJ1-1; D is undetermined. Trimming took 4 bases from V and 0 from J, leaving 6 bases between them. The CDR3 has 13 amino acids. Per germline, CDR1 LNHDA and CDR2 SQIVND (reference sequence). The CDR3 sequence: CASSTDLNTEAFF. The CDR3 DNA sequence: TGTGCCAGTAGTACGGACTTGAACACTGAAGCTTTCTTT.

This rearrangement joins TRBV7-2 to TRBJ2-1; the match to TRBD2 covers 14 bases. The J segment lost 8 bases and the V segment lost 1 base, leaving 4 bases of the junction unmatched. The CDR3 consists of 16 residues. Germline V gives CDR1 SGHTA, CDR2 FQGNSA. The CDR3 loop reads CASSLGLAGGRYEQFF. DNA of the CDR3: TGTGCCAGCAGCTTAGGACTAGCGGGAGGGAGGTATGAGCAGTTCTTC.

V and J are TRBV9 and TRBJ1-5; D gene uncertain. The CDR3 is 14 amino acids. Germline CDR1 SGDLS, CDR2 YYNGEE. V lost 2 bases and J 6 bases, leaving 12 bases between the germline ends. In DNA form, the CDR3 reads TGTGCCAGCAGCGTCAGATCCGCAGGTCAGCCCCAGCATTTT. Its protein is CASSVRSAGQPQHF.

The V call is TRBV27, the J call TRBJ1-6, with 7 positions matching TRBD1. Per germline, CDR1 MNHEY and CDR2 SMNVEV (reference sequence). This CDR3 comprises 14 residues. V lost 0 bases and J lost 13; bases outside the gene matches: 6. The CDR3 loop reads CASSLSGQRVPLHF. The CDR3 DNA is TGTGCCAGCAGTTTATCGGGACAGCGAGTGCCCCTCCACTTT.